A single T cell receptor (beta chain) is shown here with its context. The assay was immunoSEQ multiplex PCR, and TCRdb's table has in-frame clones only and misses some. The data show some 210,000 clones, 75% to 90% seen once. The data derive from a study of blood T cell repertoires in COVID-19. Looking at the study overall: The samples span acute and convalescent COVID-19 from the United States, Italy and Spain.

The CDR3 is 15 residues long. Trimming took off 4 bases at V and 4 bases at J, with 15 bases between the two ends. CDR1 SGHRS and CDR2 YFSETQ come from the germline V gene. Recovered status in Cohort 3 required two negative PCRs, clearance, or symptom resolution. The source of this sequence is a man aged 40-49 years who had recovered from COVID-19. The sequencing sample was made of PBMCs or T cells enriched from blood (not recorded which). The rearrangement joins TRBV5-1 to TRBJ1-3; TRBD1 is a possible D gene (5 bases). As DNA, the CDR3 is TGCGCCAGCAGCGTCAACGGGGGTTCCGGAAACACCATATATTTT. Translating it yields CASSVNGGSGNTIYF.